The rows below give T cell receptor beta chains drawn from one sample of a study of naive and memory T cell subsets. TCRdb ran MiXCR on the UMI-ligation and nested PCR reads and lists one entry per CDR3 protein. Among 140,000 to 150,000 distinct CDR3 sequences listed, about 18% were seen once. Sample: naive CD4+ T cells from blood. Receptors were obtained from a human donor in good health. Both conserved end residues are part of each CDR3. D genes are given only for firm matches. The listing skips clone size in some rows; elsewhere it reads once, few, many or a size class.

CDR3 DNA,CDR3 protein,J gene,V gene,D gene,clone size
TGTGCCAGCAAAACAGGGAGGGGACAGCCCCAGCATTTT,CASKTGRGQPQHF,TRBJ1-5,TRBV2,-,-
TGCAGTGCTAGAGATCTGACTAGCGGGAGGGTCGATGAGCAGTTCTTC,CSARDLTSGRVDEQFF,TRBJ2-1,TRBV20-1,TRBD2,-
TGCAGTGCTAGGGGGGACAGGGCGCGCAATCAGCCCCAGCATTTT,CSARGDRARNQPQHF,TRBJ1-5,TRBV20-1,TRBD1,-
TGTGCCAGCAGCCAAGATGGCAGGAGCTCCTACGAGCAGTACTTC,CASSQDGRSSYEQYF,TRBJ2-7,TRBV3-1,-,-
TGTGCCAGCAGCCAAGGGAGCGGGAGTAAGTATGAGCAGTTCTTC,CASSQGSGSKYEQFF,TRBJ2-1,TRBV3-1,TRBD2,-
TGTGCCACCAGCAGAGATCTGAGCGTGGGACAGGGGGCGTTCCGGGGTCAGCCCCAGCATTTT,CATSRDLSVGQGAFRGQPQHF,TRBJ1-5,TRBV15,TRBD1,-
TGCAGCGGGATTAACACCGGGGAGCTGTTTTTT,CSGINTGELFF,TRBJ2-2,TRBV29-1,-,many
TGTGCCACCAGCAGAGATCCTGAGATCCTTTCCGAGCAGTACTTC,CATSRDPEILSEQYF,TRBJ2-7,TRBV15,-,few
TGTGCCAGCAGCCTGACACAGAACACCGGGGAGCTGTTTTTT,CASSLTQNTGELFF,TRBJ2-2,TRBV27,-,-
TGCAGTGCTCCGGAGGGGGAGAATGAGCAGTTCTTC,CSAPEGENEQFF,TRBJ2-1,TRBV20-1,-,few
TGTGCCAGCAGTGAGTTAGGGAAGGATGGCGAGCAGTACTTC,CASSELGKDGEQYF,TRBJ2-7,TRBV25-1,-,-
TGTGCCAGCACCTCCGACTCATCCTACAATGAGCAGTTCTTC,CASTSDSSYNEQFF,TRBJ2-1,TRBV2,-,few
TGTGCCAGCAGTTACCTGCTAGCGGGAGGCCCGCGCGGCTTC,CASSYLLAGGPRGF,TRBJ2-5,TRBV6-2/TRBV6-3,TRBD2,few
TGTGCCAGCTCGTCCCTAAGTGGATCCGACTACGAGCAGTACTTC,CASSSLSGSDYEQYF,TRBJ2-7,TRBV28,-,-
TGTGCCACGAGTCGAGAGACACACTTCTACGAGCAGTACTTC,CATSRETHFYEQYF,TRBJ2-7,TRBV15,-,many
TGTGCCAGCAGCTTGGCCAGCTACCCGGCGGGGTATCAGCCCCAGCATTTT,CASSLASYPAGYQPQHF,TRBJ1-5,TRBV5-6,-,few
TGTGCCAGCAGTGTGGCAGTCCTCGGGGAGCAGTACTTC,CASSVAVLGEQYF,TRBJ2-7,TRBV6-1,-,-
TGTGCCAGCAGCTCAGATCGGGGGGAGCTGTTTTTT,CASSSDRGELFF,TRBJ2-2,TRBV7-3,-,-
TGTGCCAGCAGCCAAGCCTCCTACTATGGCTACACCTTC,CASSQASYYGYTF,TRBJ1-2,TRBV12-3/TRBV12-4,-,-
TGTGCCAGCAGCTTAGAGGGGGTGGGCTACGAGCAGTACTTC,CASSLEGVGYEQYF,TRBJ2-7,TRBV7-2,-,-
TGTGCCACCCGGGGCGGGTTGCCCTACGAGCAGTACTTC,CATRGGLPYEQYF,TRBJ2-7,TRBV24-1,-,-
TGTGCCAGCAGCTATGTAGCGGGAGCCTCCTACAATGAGCAGTTCTTC,CASSYVAGASYNEQFF,TRBJ2-1,TRBV7-2,TRBD2,-
TGTGCCAGCAGCAGCAGCCGGGACAGGGGGTGGAGAACTAATGAAAAACTGTTTTTT,CASSSSRDRGWRTNEKLFF,TRBJ1-4,TRBV6-1,TRBD1,-
TGCAGCGTTGACTTCGGGACAGGGCCAGAGACCCAGTACTTC,CSVDFGTGPETQYF,TRBJ2-5,TRBV29-1,TRBD1,-
TGTGCCAGCAGTTACAAGGGGTCGCCCTCTAACTATGGCTACACCTTC,CASSYKGSPSNYGYTF,TRBJ1-2,TRBV6-5,-,-
TGTGCCACCAGTGATTCGCGACGGACAAACTATGGCTACACCTTC,CATSDSRRTNYGYTF,TRBJ1-2,TRBV24-1,-,few
TGCGCCAGCAGCCAAGATCAGAAAAACACCATATATTTT,CASSQDQKNTIYF,TRBJ1-3,TRBV4-1,-,-
TGTGCCAGCAGTTTACGGGACGGATCCTACTATGGCTACACCTTC,CASSLRDGSYYGYTF,TRBJ1-2,TRBV28,-,-
TGTGCCAGCAGTTACATGAGCGGTGCGGGAGCTAGCACAGATACGCAGTATTTT,CASSYMSGAGASTDTQYF,TRBJ2-3,TRBV6-5,TRBD2,many
TGTGCCATCAGAGTCGGGAGCGTCACAGATACGCAGTATTTT,CAIRVGSVTDTQYF,TRBJ2-3,TRBV10-3,-,few
TGTGCCTGGGCGAGGGGGACAGTGAGCTACAATGAGCAGTTCTTC,CAWARGTVSYNEQFF,TRBJ2-1,TRBV30,TRBD1,-
TGCAGCTTCGAGCGGGGATCCAATGAGCAGTTCTTC,CSFERGSNEQFF,TRBJ2-1,TRBV29-1,TRBD2,-
TGTGCCATCAGGGAGACTAGCTGGGAGACCCAGTACTTC,CAIRETSWETQYF,TRBJ2-5,TRBV10-3,TRBD2,-
TGCAGCGTAAAGGGACTAGCGGTCGGGGGCGAGCAGTACTTC,CSVKGLAVGGEQYF,TRBJ2-7,TRBV29-1,TRBD2,few
TGTGCCATCAGTGGCGGGCAGAACTACGAGCAGTACTTC,CAISGGQNYEQYF,TRBJ2-7,TRBV10-3,-,few
TGTGCCAGCGTAACCGGCCGGGACCCTTTGTCAGCGCAGTATTTT,CASVTGRDPLSAQYF,TRBJ2-3,TRBV12-3/TRBV12-4,-,few
TGCGCCAGCAGCCAAGTGCGGGCCAGCACAGATACGCAGTATTTT,CASSQVRASTDTQYF,TRBJ2-3,TRBV4-3,-,few
TGTGCCATCAGGGGGACTAGCGCGGGGGGCGAGCAGTACTTC,CAIRGTSAGGEQYF,TRBJ2-7,TRBV10-3,TRBD2,-
TGTGCCAGCAGCCCAAACAGGAATTCACCCCTCCACTTT,CASSPNRNSPLHF,TRBJ1-6,TRBV3-1,-,-
TGTGCCAGCAGCGTAGGGGTCTCTGGGGCCAACGTCCTGACTTTC,CASSVGVSGANVLTF,TRBJ2-6,TRBV9,-,few
TGCGCCAGCAGTGACTCCAGCGGGAGGACCGCGACCACCTACGAGCAGTACTTC,CASSDSSGRTATTYEQYF,TRBJ2-7,TRBV10-1,TRBD2,few
TGCGCCAGCAGCCAGGTCCGAGGCGGGAATGAGCAGTTCTTC,CASSQVRGGNEQFF,TRBJ2-1,TRBV4-3,-,many
TGTGCCACCAGTAATCCGGGACAGGGAATGCAAGAGACCCAGTACTTC,CATSNPGQGMQETQYF,TRBJ2-5,TRBV24-1,TRBD1,few